This TCR beta chain was identified in a study of response to subunit inactivated influenza vaccine (dated by TCRdb to the late 2010s). In the study overall: Deep quantitative profiling of the T cell receptor repertoire was used in the study to follow responses to a trivalent subunit inactivated influenza vaccine. The paper as a whole reports these results and caveats: According to the authors, only a limited number of new T cells may be recruited by each seasonal influenza vaccination.

This clonotype turned up a few times. Its antigen target is currently unknown. Per-base qualities were not stored, and no clone one base away is much larger. The library was produced with RT-PCR. The reads were generated on an Illumina HiSeq 2500. Clones were called with MiXCR by TCRdb after fastp trimmed the public reads at Q25, and only in-frame beta chains were retained. Here each entry gathers all rows of one CDR3 protein and keeps the most common genes and DNA. The sample includes about 700,000 distinct CDR3 sequences, with around 15% observed a single time. The leading ten clones occupy 7.6% of the sample. Sequencing was performed on PBMCs from blood, taken 14 to 15 days before vaccination. The TCR was taken from a man in his fifties who received an inactivated influenza vaccine. Donor details come from another sample of the same person, matched by shared clones.

Here the CDR3 is given as CASSLRLAGLVYEQYF. The bases are TGTGCCAGCAGCTTAAGACTAGCGGGATTAGTCTACGAGCAGTACTTC. The rearrangement combines TRBV11-2 with TRBJ2-7; 11 of the junction bases match TRBD2. As encoded in the germline V gene, CDR1 is SGHAT while CDR2 is FQNNGV. The CDR3 holds 16 amino acids from the cysteine to the phenylalanine. CDR3 DNA only is kept here, 48 bases in frame from base 1. V trim: 2 bases; J trim: 3 bases; unmatched bases: 6.